This entry lists 18 T cell receptor beta chains sequenced from one sample in a study of siplizumab effects on memory and regulatory T cells. TCRdb's table, derived via immunoSEQ multiplex PCR, lists solely in-frame clones and lacks some. The sample holds about 100,000 clones, about 94% seen once. The sequencing input was non-Treg CD4+ T cells sorted from blood. The receptor source for this set is a human donor in good health.

For this clone: One junction end does not reproduce the germline sequence, and a read error may be involved. The chain is built from TRBV7-7 and TRBJ2-5; D not certain. Per germline, CDR1 SSHAT and CDR2 FNYEAQ (reference sequence). This CDR3 is built from 14 residues. CDR3 amino acids: CASSLARNQETQYF. The CDR3 coding sequence is TGTGCTAGCAGCTTAGCCAGAAACCAAGAGACCCAGTACTTC.

The genes are TRBV12-5 and TRBJ1-2; the match to TRBD1 covers 10 bases. The CDR3 is 15 amino acids. Trimming cost V 5 bases and J 3 bases; bases outside gene matches: 6. Looked up from germline, CDR1 is LGHNT and CDR2 is FRNRAP. CDR3 in DNA: TGTGCTAGTGGTACGCGGACAGGGGGTGACTATGGCTACACCTTC. It codes for CASGTRTGGDYGYTF.

The genes are TRBV25-1 and TRBJ1-1; a weak D match, TRBD1 (5 bases). The V end was cut by 6 bases, the J end by 1 base, with 15 bases between. Germline V lookup: CDR1 MGHDK, CDR2 SYGVNS. The CDR3 contains 15 residues. CDR3 in amino acids: CASSPPGGANTEAFF. DNA for the CDR3: TGTGCCAGCAGCCCGCCGGGGGGTGCGAACACTGAAGCTTTCTTT.

V usage is TRBV5-1 and J usage is TRBJ1-4; a weak D match, TRBD1 (5 bases). Trimming took 4 bases from V and 3 from J, leaving 13 bases between them. In germline, CDR1 is SGHRS, CDR2 YFSETQ. The CDR3 sequence is 15 residues long. The CDR3 DNA follows: TGCGCCAGCAGCCTGCTAGGGGTTTCTAATGAAAAACTGTTTTTT. It yields the protein CASSLLGVSNEKLFF.

In its sample, this clone was seen a few times. The V and J genes are TRBV11-2 and TRBJ1-2; 7 nucleotides line up with TRBD1. There are 17 residues in the CDR3. The J segment lost 5 bases and the V segment lost 5 bases, leaving 17 bases of the junction unmatched. Germline CDR1 SGHAT, CDR2 FQNNGV. The CDR3 loop is CASSSLVRPGQKYGYTF. The CDR3 nucleotides are TGTGCCAGCAGCAGCTTAGTACGACCGGGACAGAAATATGGCTACACCTTC.

This clone came up once. CDR3 residues: CASSLTGTYEQYF. As DNA, the CDR3 is TGTGCCAGCAGCTTGACAGGAACCTACGAGCAGTACTTC. V usage is TRBV7-9 and J usage is TRBJ2-7; TRBD1 might be the D (6 bases). CDR1 is SEHNR, CDR2 FQNEAQ, per germline (reference sequence). V dropped 3 bases and J dropped 2 bases, with 8 bases sitting between them. This CDR3 region has 13 residues. Variable domain in full (rest from reference TRBV7-9 and TRBJ2-7): DTGVSQNPRHKITKRGQNVTFRCDPISEHNRLYWYRQTLGQGPEFLTYFQNEAQLEKSRLLSDRFSAERPKGSFSTLEIQRTEQGDSAMYLCASSLTGTYEQYFGPGTRLTVT.

The J gene is TRBJ2-1, the V gene TRBV11-1; TRBD2 is a possible D gene (5 bases). Trimming took 2 bases from V and 2 from J, leaving 7 bases between them. Germline lookup yields CDR1 SGHAT and CDR2 FQDESV (reference sequence). The CDR3 contains 14 residues. The CDR3 region is CASSLSGPYNEQFF. The CDR3 DNA sequence: TGTGCCAGCAGCTTAAGCGGACCCTACAATGAGCAGTTCTTC.

The chain links TRBV5-1 to TRBJ2-7; 12 bases line up with TRBD2. The CDR3 loop spans 16 amino acids. The germline gives CDR1 SGHRS, CDR2 YFSETQ. With 4 bases clipped from V and 4 bases from J, the junction kept 9 bases outside the gene matches. CDR3 protein: CASSPPGLAGIYEQYF. For the CDR3, the DNA is TGCGCCAGCAGCCCCCCTGGACTAGCGGGAATATACGAGCAGTACTTC.

This clone has only one observation. The gene calls are TRBV19 and TRBJ2-7; D might be TRBD1 (6 bases). V was clipped by 3 bases and J by 4 bases, with 13 bases between them. The germline V gene encodes CDR1 LNHDA and CDR2 SQIVND (reference sequence). The CDR3 is 14 residues long. The CDR3 sequence: CASSIARGAYEQYF. The CDR3 DNA reads as TGTGCCAGTAGTATCGCCAGGGGTGCTTACGAGCAGTACTTC.

The J gene is TRBJ2-5, the V gene TRBV5-1, with no clear D. CDR3 length: 11 amino acids. Germline values: CDR1 SGHRS, CDR2 YFSETQ. The V gene lost 2 bases and the J gene lost 5 bases, with 4 bases spanning the gap. The CDR3 spells CASSFLETQYF. The CDR3 coding sequence is TGCGCCAGCAGCTTTTTGGAGACCCAGTACTTC.

This clone was picked up one time. The gene calls are TRBV19 and TRBJ1-1, with D possibly TRBD1 on 5 matching bases. The length of the CDR3 is 15 residues. Trimming shortened V by 1 base and J by 0 bases, and 9 bases separated the two germline ends. Germline lookup yields CDR1 LNHDA and CDR2 SQIVND (reference sequence). The CDR3 bases are TGTGCCAGTAGTATAGGATGGGGGATGAACACTGAAGCTTTCTTT. Protein: CASSIGWGMNTEAFF.

CDR3 amino acids: CASSLGLAENTGELFF. The CDR3, as DNA: TGTGCCAGCAGCCTAGGACTAGCTGAGAACACCGGGGAGCTGTTTTTT. This chain joins TRBV7-3 and TRBJ2-2; 8 bases are a match to TRBD2. CDR1 is SGHTA, CDR2 FQGTGA, per germline. There are 16 residues in the CDR3. The ends lost 5 bases at V and 1 base at J; junction bases unmatched: 6.

The V gene is TRBV2, the J gene TRBJ1-5, with D maybe TRBD1 (5 bases). The CDR3 consists of 16 residues. The V and J ends lost 4 bases and 6 bases respectively, with 19 bases between them. The germline CDR1 and CDR2 sequences are SNHLY and FYNNEI. In DNA, the CDR3 is TGTGCCAGCAGTGGCCGGGGCGGGACCCCGGGTCAGCCCCAGCATTTT. Protein: CASSGRGGTPGQPQHF.

V is TRBV5-5 and J is TRBJ1-5, with 9 bases identical to TRBD1. CDR1 is SGHKS and CDR2 is YYEKEE in the germline V gene (reference sequence). This CDR3 spans 18 amino acids. Losses at the gene ends were 2 bases for V and 2 bases for J; bases not matched to a gene: 11. This chain's CDR3 is CASSFTGGSTSGNQPQHF. The CDR3 nucleotides are TGTGCCAGCAGCTTCACAGGGGGCAGTACGAGTGGCAATCAGCCCCAGCATTTT. The complete variable domain, with remaining parts taken from reference TRBV5-5 and TRBJ1-5, reads DAGVTQSPTHLIKTRGQQVTLRCSPISGHKSVSWYQQVLGQGPQFIFQYYEKEERGRGNFPDRFSARQFPNYSSELNVNALLLGDSALYLCASSFTGGSTSGNQPQHFGDGTRLSIL.

This clone was found once. The gene calls are TRBV19 and TRBJ1-6; D not resolved. The V and J ends lost 3 bases and 0 bases respectively, with 12 bases between them. The CDR3 has 17 residues. Germline V gives CDR1 LNHDA, CDR2 SQIVND (reference sequence). CDR3 in DNA: TGTGCCAGTAGTATGCTGAGCCTTAGCTCCTATAATTCACCCCTCCACTTT. Translating it yields CASSMLSLSSYNSPLHF.

The chain combines TRBV7-3 with TRBJ2-2; a possible D gene is TRBD1 (6 bases). Trimming cost V 6 bases and J 6 bases, with 8 bases left between them. CDR3 size: 12 residues. Germline-derived CDR1 and CDR2 are SGHTA and FQGTGA. The CDR3 is CASRQGPGELFF. The CDR3 DNA sequence: TGTGCCAGCAGACAGGGTCCCGGGGAGCTGTTTTTT.

The count of this clone is one. This chain links TRBV27 with TRBJ2-7, with a possible D match to TRBD1 (5 bases). The V gene's germline CDR1 is MNHEY and CDR2 SMNVEV (reference sequence). There are 16 residues in the CDR3. The V end lost 4 bases, the J end lost 2 bases, and 18 bases lay between the germline ends. The CDR3 reads CASSSLKRTSPYEQYF. The CDR3 region has the DNA TGTGCCAGCAGTTCCCTTAAGAGGACATCCCCCTACGAGCAGTACTTC.

The V gene is TRBV10-3, the J gene TRBJ1-5; D not certain. Germline V gene lookup returns CDR1 ENHRY and CDR2 SYGVKD. CDR3 length: 12 amino acids. Trimming cost V 2 bases and J 7 bases, with 6 bases left between them. The CDR3 coding sequence is TGTGCCATCAGTGAGACCAGGCAGCCCCAGCATTTT. It codes for CAISETRQPQHF.